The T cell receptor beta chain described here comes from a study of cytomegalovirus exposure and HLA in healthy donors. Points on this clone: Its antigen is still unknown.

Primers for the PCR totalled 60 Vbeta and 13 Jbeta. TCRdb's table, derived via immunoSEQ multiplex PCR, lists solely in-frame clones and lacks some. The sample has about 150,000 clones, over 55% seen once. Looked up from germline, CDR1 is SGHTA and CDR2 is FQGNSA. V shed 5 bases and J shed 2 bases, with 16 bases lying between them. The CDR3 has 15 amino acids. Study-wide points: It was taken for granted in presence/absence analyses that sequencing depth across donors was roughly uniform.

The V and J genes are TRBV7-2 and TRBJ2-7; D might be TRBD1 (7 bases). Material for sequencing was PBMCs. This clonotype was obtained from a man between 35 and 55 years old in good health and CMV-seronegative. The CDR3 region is CASSPEAGQPYEQYF. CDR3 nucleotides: TGTGCCAGCAGCCCTGAGGCGGGACAGCCCTACGAGCAGTACTTC.